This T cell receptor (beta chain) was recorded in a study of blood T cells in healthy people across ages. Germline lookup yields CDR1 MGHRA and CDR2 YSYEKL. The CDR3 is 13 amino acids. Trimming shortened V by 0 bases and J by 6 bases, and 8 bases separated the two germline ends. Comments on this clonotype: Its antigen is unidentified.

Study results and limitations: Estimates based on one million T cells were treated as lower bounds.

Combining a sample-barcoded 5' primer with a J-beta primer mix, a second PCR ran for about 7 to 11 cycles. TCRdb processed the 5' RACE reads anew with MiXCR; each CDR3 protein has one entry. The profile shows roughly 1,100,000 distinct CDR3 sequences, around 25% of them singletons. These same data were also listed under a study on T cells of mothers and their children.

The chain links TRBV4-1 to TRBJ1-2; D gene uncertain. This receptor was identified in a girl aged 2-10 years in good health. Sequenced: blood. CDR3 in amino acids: CASSQELTHGYTF. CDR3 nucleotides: TGCGCCAGCAGCCAAGAATTAACCCATGGCTACACCTTC.